Detailed here is one T cell receptor beta chain. Profiled with immunoSEQ multiplex PCR; TCRdb holds only in-frame clones, not every one. The profile shows about 200,000 clones, roughly 90% of them singletons. The study counted Cohort 3 donors as recovered given two negative PCRs, clearance, or symptom resolution. This specimen comes from a study of blood T cell repertoires in COVID-19. About the study: From the United States, Italy and Spain came samples of acute and convalescent COVID-19.

Germline CDR1 reads MGHRA; CDR2 reads YSYEKL. This CDR3 comprises 14 residues. V gave up 3 bases and J gave up 9 bases; unmatched junction bases: 5. Sequencing input: PBMCs or T cells enriched from blood (not recorded which). The chain employs TRBV4-1 and TRBJ1-6; 7 nucleotides align to TRBD1. This TCR was recovered from a woman under 30 who had recovered from COVID-19. In DNA form, the CDR3 reads TGCGCCAGCAGCCAGGGCGGACAGGTTTCACCCCTCCACTTT. Translation gives CASSQGGQVSPLHF.